This record concerns one T cell receptor beta chain sequence. This clonotype was counted many times. This clone's antigen is unknown. Qualities for individual bases were not recorded, and no much larger clone is one base off. This specimen belongs to a study of T cells in Graves' hyperthyroidism and ophthalmopathy (dated by TCRdb to the late 2010s). Regarding the study in general: Peripheral blood was sampled at the time of initial diagnosis, prior to any treatment. TCR V-J signatures able to tell the groups apart were searched for in a discovery cohort of 90 to 100 patients, of whom fewer than 45 had Graves' ophthalmopathy and about 55 had stable Graves' hyperthyroidism. Prospective prediction of ophthalmopathy was tested in an independent validation cohort consisting of about 19 hyperthyroidism patients and around 17 patients who later progressed to ophthalmopathy. According to the paper, TCR Vbeta CDR3 sequencing was carried out on about 140 peripheral blood samples, which came from 40 to 45 ophthalmopathy, approximately 72 hyperthyroidism and some 17 progressor patients. Once sampling was done, hyperthyroidism patients were given methimazole at a starting dose of 30 mg daily, whereas ophthalmopathy patients were given high-dose intravenous methylprednisolone. The 75 to 100 discovery patients were randomly split 7:3 into training and test sets. The study also compared thyroid tissue and blood T-cell repertoires from about six Graves' hyperthyroidism patients. Here is what the overall study found, with its caveats: No statistical method was used to fix the sample size in advance, and group allocation was not hidden from the investigators. During validation, the model predicted progression to ophthalmopathy a median of about 5.9 months ahead of onset, with just under 71% sensitivity and more than 72% specificity. Ophthalmopathy was separated from stable hyperthyroidism by a 13 V-J signature model, with around 90% sensitivity and 81% to 83% specificity obtained in cross-validation and 80%/75% obtained in testing. Most expanded thyroid clonotypes (frequency above 0.001) were also detected in blood, a finding suggesting that blood repertoires may reflect thyroid immune responses.

The CDR3 covers 15 residues, taking in both the cysteine and the phenylalanine. This entry keeps only the CDR3 DNA: 45 bases, framed from base 1. V is pruned by 9 bases and J by 2 bases, leaving 11 bases of the junction without a gene match. From a lookup of the germline V gene, CDR1 and CDR2 are SNHLY and FYNNEI. Amplification of TCR beta CDR3 regions was carried out from RNA transcripts. The first round of RT-PCR for the TCR CDR3 was performed with the HTBI primer set and the Qiagen OneStep RT-PCR kit. Libraries were constructed in a second round of multiplex PCR, after which size selection and purification were performed. Sequencing of the libraries was done on an Illumina HiSeq2000 using paired-end 100 bp reads. As for the authors' bioinformatics: SOAPnuke was used to process the raw data, removing reads that contained adapters or uncalled bases, had a mean Phred below 15, or lacked an exact match to the constant primer or identifier. COPE v1.2.5 was used to merge high-quality paired reads, and clonotypes were defined as unique nucleotide sequences. MiTCR v1.1 was used to align clonotypes to the IMGT TRBV, TRBD and TRBJ reference segments. Analysis was restricted to V-J combinations with a frequency above 0.0001, which covered approximately 99% of repertoires. The TCS score was defined as F50 (clonal expansion) divided by E x V (chaos), with BLOSUM62-based TCRdist calculated between CDR3 peptides within each V-J. Welch's t-statistics and random forest reduced around 510 V-J features to about 12, which were used in a naive Bayes classifier (R e1071). TCRdb reran the public reads through fastp at Q25 and MiXCR, keeping productive beta chains. Records with the same CDR3 protein are collapsed into one entry carrying the most frequent genes and DNA. The V and J calls reflect TCRdb's pipeline rather than the authors' work. The table for this sample lists approximately 210,000 distinct CDR3 sequences; 17% of them were counted only once. The ten biggest clones cover around 50% of the sample.

Graves' hyperthyroidism was defined as stable when no progression to ophthalmopathy occurred over 18 months of follow-up. Hyperthyroidism patients were newly diagnosed, had a disease duration of under 2 months, and were aged 18 to 65 years. Any patient with an uncontrolled infection, another autoimmune disease, pregnancy or lactation was excluded. Diagnoses relied on clinical symptoms, serum thyroxine and TRAb, thyroid ultrasound and orbital computed tomography. PBMCs were isolated from 7.5 to 10 ml of fresh peripheral blood by Ficoll-Paque density gradient centrifugation. Total RNA was extracted with Trizol reagent, and quality was checked on an Agilent 2100 Bioanalyzer.

The sequence links TRBV2 to TRBJ2-3; 7 central nucleotides agree with TRBD1. This TCR came from a man aged 50-60 years with Graves' hyperthyroidism. The sequenced sample consisted of blood. The CDR3 protein: CASTRQGQSTDTQYF. Here is the DNA: TGTGCCAGTACTAGACAGGGCCAATCCACAGATACGCAGTATTTT.